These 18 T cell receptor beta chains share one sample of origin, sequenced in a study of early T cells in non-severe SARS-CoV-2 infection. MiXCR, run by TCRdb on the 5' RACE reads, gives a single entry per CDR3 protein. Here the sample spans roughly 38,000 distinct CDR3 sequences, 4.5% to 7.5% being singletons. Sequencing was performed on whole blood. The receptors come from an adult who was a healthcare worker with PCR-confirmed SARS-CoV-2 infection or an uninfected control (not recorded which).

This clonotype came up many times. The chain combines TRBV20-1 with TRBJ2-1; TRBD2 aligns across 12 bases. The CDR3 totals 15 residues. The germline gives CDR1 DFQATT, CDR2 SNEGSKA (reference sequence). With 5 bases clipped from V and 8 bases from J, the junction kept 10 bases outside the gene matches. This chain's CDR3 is CSAEELAGGRYEQFF. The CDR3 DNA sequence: TGCAGTGCTGAAGAGCTAGCGGGGGGGCGTTATGAGCAGTTCTTC.

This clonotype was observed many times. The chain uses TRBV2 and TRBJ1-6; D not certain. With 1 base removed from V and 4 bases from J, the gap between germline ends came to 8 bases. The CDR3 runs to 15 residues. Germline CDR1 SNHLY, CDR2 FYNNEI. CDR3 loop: CASSEGPAYNSPLHF. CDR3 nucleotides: TGTGCCAGCAGTGAAGGGCCCGCGTATAATTCACCCCTCCACTTT. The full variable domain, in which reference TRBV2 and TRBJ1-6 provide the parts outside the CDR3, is EPEVTQTPSHQVTQMGQEVILRCVPISNHLYFYWYRQILGQKVEFLVSFYNNEISEKSEIFDDQFSVERPDGSNFTLKIRSTKLEDSAMYFCASSEGPAYNSPLHFGNGTRLTVT.

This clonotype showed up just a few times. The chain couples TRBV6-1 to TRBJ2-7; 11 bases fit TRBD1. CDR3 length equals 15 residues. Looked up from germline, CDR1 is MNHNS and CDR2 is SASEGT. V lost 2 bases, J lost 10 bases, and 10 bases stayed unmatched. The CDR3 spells CASSESGTGGFGQYF. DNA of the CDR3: TGTGCCAGCAGTGAAAGTGGGACAGGGGGATTCGGACAGTACTTC.

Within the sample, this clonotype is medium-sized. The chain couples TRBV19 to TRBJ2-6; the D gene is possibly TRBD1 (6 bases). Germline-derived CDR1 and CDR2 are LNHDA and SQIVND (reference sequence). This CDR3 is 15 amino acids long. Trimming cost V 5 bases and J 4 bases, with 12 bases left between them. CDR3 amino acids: CASSSTGPGANVLTF. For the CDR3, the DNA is TGTGCCAGTAGTTCTACAGGGCCCGGGGCCAACGTCCTGACTTTC. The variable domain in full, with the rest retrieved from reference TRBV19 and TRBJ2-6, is DGGITQSPKYLFRKEGQNVTLSCEQNLNHDAMYWYRQDPGQGLRLIYYSQIVNDFQKGDIAEGYSVSREKKESFPLTVTSAQKNPTAFYLCASSSTGPGANVLTFGAGSRLTVL.

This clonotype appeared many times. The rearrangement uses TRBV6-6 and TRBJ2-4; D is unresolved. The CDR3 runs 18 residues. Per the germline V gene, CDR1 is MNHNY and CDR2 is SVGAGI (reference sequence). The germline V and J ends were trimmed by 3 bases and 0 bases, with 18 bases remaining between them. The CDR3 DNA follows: TGTGCCAGCAGTTATTCGTCTAGTGGGTATCTAGCCAAAAACATTCAGTACTTC. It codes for CASSYSSSGYLAKNIQYF.

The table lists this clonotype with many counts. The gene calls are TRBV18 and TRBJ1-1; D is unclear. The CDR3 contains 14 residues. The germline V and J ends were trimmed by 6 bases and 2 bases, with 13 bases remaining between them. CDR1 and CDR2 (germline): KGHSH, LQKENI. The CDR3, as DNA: TGTGCCAGCTCCTTCCGGAGGGCAAACACTGAAGCTTTCTTT. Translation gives CASSFRRANTEAFF.

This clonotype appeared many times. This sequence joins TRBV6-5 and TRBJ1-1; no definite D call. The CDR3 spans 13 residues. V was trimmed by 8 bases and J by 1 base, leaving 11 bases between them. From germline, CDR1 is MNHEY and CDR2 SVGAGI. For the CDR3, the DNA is TGTGCCAGCGCCTATGCCACGAACACTGAAGCTTTCTTT. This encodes CASAYATNTEAFF.

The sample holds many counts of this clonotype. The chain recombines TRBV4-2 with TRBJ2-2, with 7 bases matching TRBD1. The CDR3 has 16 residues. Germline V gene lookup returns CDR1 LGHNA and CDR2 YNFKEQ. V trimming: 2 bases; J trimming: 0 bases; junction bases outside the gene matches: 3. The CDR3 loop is CASSQYTGANTGELFF. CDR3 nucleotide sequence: TGTGCCAGCAGCCAATATACAGGGGCGAACACCGGGGAGCTGTTTTTT.

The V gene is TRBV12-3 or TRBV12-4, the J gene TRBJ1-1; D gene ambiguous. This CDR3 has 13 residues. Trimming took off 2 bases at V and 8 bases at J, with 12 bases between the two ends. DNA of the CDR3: TGTGCCAGCAGTTTAAGTCTGGGCGGAGAAGCTTTCTTT. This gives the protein CASSLSLGGEAFF.

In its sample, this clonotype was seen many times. DNA of the CDR3: TGTGCCAGTAGTATCTTCCAAGGATATGGCTACACCTTC. The encoded protein is CASSIFQGYGYTF. This chain joins TRBV19 and TRBJ1-2; D gene uncertain. V was shortened by 3 bases and J by 5 bases, with 10 bases between the two germline ends. This CDR3 comprises 13 residues. Per the germline V gene, CDR1 is LNHDA and CDR2 is SQIVND (reference sequence).

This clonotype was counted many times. In DNA, the CDR3 is TGTGCCTGGAGGGGGGAGACTTCCTACGAGCAGTACTTC. This translates into CAWRGETSYEQYF. The chain employs TRBV30 and TRBJ2-7; D is tentatively TRBD1 or TRBD2 (5 bases each). CDR1 and CDR2 from the germline V gene are GTSNPN and SVGIG (reference sequence). CDR3 length equals 13 residues. Deletions cut 3 bases from V and 1 base from J, with 10 bases between.

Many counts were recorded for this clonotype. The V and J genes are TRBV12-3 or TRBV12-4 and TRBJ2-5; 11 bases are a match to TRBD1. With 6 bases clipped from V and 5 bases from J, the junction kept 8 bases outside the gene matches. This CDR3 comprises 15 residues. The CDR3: CASSQRTGGAETQYF. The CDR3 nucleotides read TGTGCCAGCAGCCAAAGGACAGGGGGCGCGGAGACCCAGTACTTC.

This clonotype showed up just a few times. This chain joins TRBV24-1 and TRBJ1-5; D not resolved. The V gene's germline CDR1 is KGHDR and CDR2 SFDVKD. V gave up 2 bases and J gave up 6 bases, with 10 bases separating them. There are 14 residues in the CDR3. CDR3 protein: CATSDSGPGQPQHF. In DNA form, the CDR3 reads TGTGCCACCAGTGATTCCGGGCCCGGTCAGCCCCAGCATTTT.

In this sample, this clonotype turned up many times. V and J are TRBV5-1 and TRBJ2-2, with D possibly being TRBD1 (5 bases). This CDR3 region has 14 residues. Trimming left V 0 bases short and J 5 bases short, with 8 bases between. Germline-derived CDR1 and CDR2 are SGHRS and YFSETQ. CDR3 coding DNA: TGCGCCAGCAGCTTGGAGGGGCTGACCGGGGAGCTGTTTTTT. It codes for CASSLEGLTGELFF.

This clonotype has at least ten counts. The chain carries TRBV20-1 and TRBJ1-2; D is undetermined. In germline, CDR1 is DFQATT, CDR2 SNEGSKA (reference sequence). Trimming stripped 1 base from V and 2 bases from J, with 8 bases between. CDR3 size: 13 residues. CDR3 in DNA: TGCAGTGCTAGAGGCGACGGAAACTATGGCTACACCTTC. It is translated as CSARGDGNYGYTF.

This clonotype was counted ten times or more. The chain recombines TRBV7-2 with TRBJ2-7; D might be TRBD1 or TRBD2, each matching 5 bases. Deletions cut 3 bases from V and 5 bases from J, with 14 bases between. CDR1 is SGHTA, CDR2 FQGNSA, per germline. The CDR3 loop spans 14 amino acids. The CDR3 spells CASSLGTGSDEQYF. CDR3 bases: TGTGCCAGCAGCTTGGGGACGGGGTCCGACGAGCAGTACTTC.

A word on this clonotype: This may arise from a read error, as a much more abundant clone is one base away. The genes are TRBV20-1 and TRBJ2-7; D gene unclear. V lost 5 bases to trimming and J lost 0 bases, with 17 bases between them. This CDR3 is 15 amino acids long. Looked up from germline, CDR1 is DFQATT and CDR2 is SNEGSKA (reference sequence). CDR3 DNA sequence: TGCAGTGCTCCCCGAGGCGGCCGGAGCTCCTACGAGCAGTACTTC. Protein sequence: CSAPRGGRSSYEQYF.

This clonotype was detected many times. As DNA, the CDR3 is TGTGCCAGCAGCCTAGCCTGGGGAGATACGCAGTATTTT. Protein: CASSLAWGDTQYF. The chain links TRBV6-1 to TRBJ2-3; tentative D call: TRBD2 (5 bases). The germline CDR1 and CDR2 sequences are MNHNS and SASEGT. The CDR3 consists of 13 residues. Trimming cost V 6 bases and J 5 bases, with 12 bases left between them.